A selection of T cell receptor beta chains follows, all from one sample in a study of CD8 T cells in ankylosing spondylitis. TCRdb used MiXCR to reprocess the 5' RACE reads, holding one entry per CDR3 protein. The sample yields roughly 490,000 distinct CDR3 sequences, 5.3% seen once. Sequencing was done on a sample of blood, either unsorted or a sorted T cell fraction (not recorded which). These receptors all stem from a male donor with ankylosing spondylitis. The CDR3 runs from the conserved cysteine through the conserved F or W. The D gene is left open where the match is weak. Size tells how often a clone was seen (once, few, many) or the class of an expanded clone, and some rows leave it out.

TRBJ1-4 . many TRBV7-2 CASRQSGTEKLFF TGTGCCAGCCGGCAGTCAGGGACCGAAAAACTGTTTTTT
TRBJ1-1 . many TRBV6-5 CASSYSWGLNTEAFF TGTGCCAGCAGTTACTCCTGGGGGCTGAACACTGAAGCTTTCTTT
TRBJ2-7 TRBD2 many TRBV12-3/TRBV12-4 CASRASGRTYEQYF TGTGCCAGCAGGGCTAGCGGGAGGACCTACGAGCAGTACTTC
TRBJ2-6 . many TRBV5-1 CASSSQGPGANVPTF TGCGCCAGCAGCTCTCAGGGGCCTGGGGCCAACGTCCCGACTTTC
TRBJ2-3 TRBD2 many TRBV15 CATSRDLAGGSDTQYF TGTGCCACCAGCAGGGATTTGGCGGGAGGTTCAGATACGCAGTATTTT
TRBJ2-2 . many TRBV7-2 CASSLVSFNTGELFF TGTGCCAGCAGCTTAGTTTCCTTTAACACCGGGGAGCTGTTTTTT
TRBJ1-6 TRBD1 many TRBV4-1 CASSHLPGQGSSPLHF TGCGCCAGCAGCCATTTACCTGGACAGGGTAGTTCACCCCTCCACTTT
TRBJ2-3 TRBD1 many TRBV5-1 CASSLDRGLNTQYF TGCGCCAGCAGCTTGGACAGGGGGCTGAATACGCAGTATTTT
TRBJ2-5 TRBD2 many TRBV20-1 CSATGLAEYQETQYF TGCAGTGCTACTGGACTAGCGGAGTACCAAGAGACCCAGTACTTC
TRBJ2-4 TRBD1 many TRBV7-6 CASSPYPGQGMAKTLNIQYF TGTGCCAGCAGCCCTTATCCGGGACAGGGGATGGCAAAAACGTTAAACATTCAGTACTTC
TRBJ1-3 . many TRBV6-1 CASGRRRWGNTIYF TGTGCGTCCGGGCGTAGACGGTGGGGAAACACCATATATTTT
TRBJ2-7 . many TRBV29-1 CSVGGSLTGLQVYEQYF TGCAGCGTTGGAGGGTCTCTGACGGGACTGCAAGTCTACGAGCAGTACTTC
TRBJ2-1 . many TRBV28 CASSLEDIYYNEQFF TGTGCCAGCAGTTTAGAGGACATCTACTACAATGAGCAGTTCTTC
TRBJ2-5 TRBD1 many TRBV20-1 CSAPGQVYETQYF TGCAGTGCTCCTGGACAGGTTTACGAGACCCAGTACTTC
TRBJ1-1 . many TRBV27 CASSFRGAEAFF TGTGCCAGCAGTTTTCGGGGCGCTGAAGCTTTCTTT
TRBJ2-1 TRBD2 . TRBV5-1 CASSFGTSASYNEQFF TGCGCCAGCAGCTTTGGGACTAGCGCTTCCTACAATGAGCAGTTCTTC